This T cell receptor beta chain was retrieved from a study of OX40 agonist ivuxolimab in advanced cancers. Study overall: Aged about 23 to 90 with a mean of approximately 60 years, they were more than 80% male. Whole-study findings and limits: Low normalized T-cell clonal expansion was also seen in some nonresponders.

On this clone: As yet, its antigen is unknown.

The CDR3 is 15 residues long. V was pared by 3 bases and J by 5 bases, with 4 bases of the junction left unmatched. Germline V gene sequence: CDR1 MGHRA, CDR2 YSYEKL. Sequencing used immunoSEQ multiplex PCR; TCRdb keeps in-frame clones, though not all of them. Of approximately 15,000 clones in the sample, 70% were seen once. The chain recombines TRBV4-1 with TRBJ2-3; TRBD2 matches at 11 bases. The TCR comes from an adult with an advanced solid tumor such as melanoma, head and neck, liver or kidney cancer. This sample comprised CD4+ or CD8+ T cells sorted from blood, obtained in a trial of the OX40 agonist ivuxolimab. The chain's CDR3 is CASSQIAGGVDTQYF. DNA for the CDR3: TGCGCCAGCAGCCAGATAGCGGGGGGGGTAGATACGCAGTATTTT.